This T cell receptor beta chain was documented in a study of early T cells in non-severe SARS-CoV-2 infection. Study-level information: Chains were unpaired, as sequencing was done on bulk RNA from unsorted whole blood.

The TCR library protocol attached unique molecular identifiers to the individual cDNA molecules. TCRdb fed the 5' RACE reads into MiXCR, producing one record per CDR3 protein. The profile covers tens of thousands of distinct CDR3 sequences, with about 9.1% appearing a single time and 15% to 17% taken by the ten largest. CDR1 and CDR2 (germline): KGHDR, SFDVKD. Trimming removed 10 bases from V and 0 bases from J; junction bases left unmatched: 3. The CDR3 covers 13 residues. Overall study results and limits: Reliance on VDJdb matching favored anti-spike CD8 responses; private and CD4 specificities were missed.

This clonotype was detected a few times. Its specificity is not known. The gene calls are TRBV24-1 and TRBJ1-1; 8 bases align to TRBD1. This clonotype was sampled from an adult who was a healthcare worker with PCR-confirmed SARS-CoV-2 infection or an uninfected control (not recorded which). The sample here was whole blood, taken at baseline. Written as DNA, the CDR3 is TGTGCCACTCGACAGGGGCTGAACACTGAAGCTTTCTTT. Translated, it gives CATRQGLNTEAFF.